This entry lists 32 T cell receptor beta chains sequenced from one sample in a study of blood T cell repertoires in COVID-19. Assay: immunoSEQ multiplex PCR; the TCRdb copy retains only in-frame clones and omits some. Here the sample spans hundreds of thousands of clones, around 86% being singletons. The sample was peripheral blood. These receptor sequences come from a woman aged 40-49 years who had recovered from COVID-19.

The chain recombines TRBV5-1 with TRBJ1-5; D possibly corresponds to TRBD1 (6 bases). Trimming removed 1 base from V and 7 bases from J, with 12 bases in between. CDR3 length equals 14 residues. Looked up from germline, CDR1 is SGHRS and CDR2 is YFSETQ. This chain's CDR3 is CASSLSTGGQPQHF. Written as DNA, the CDR3 is TGCGCCAGCAGCTTGTCGACAGGCGGCCAGCCCCAGCATTTT.

The gene calls are TRBV2 and TRBJ1-4; no clear D gene. CDR3 length: 13 amino acids. Deletions cut 4 bases from V and 4 bases from J, with 7 bases between. Looked up from germline, CDR1 is SNHLY and CDR2 is FYNNEI. CDR3 sequence reads: CASSVSRNEKLFF. DNA of the CDR3: TGTGCCAGCAGTGTGTCCCGTAATGAAAAACTGTTTTTT. Full variable domain (outside the CDR3, taken from reference TRBV2 and TRBJ1-4): EPEVTQTPSHQVTQMGQEVILRCVPISNHLYFYWYRQILGQKVEFLVSFYNNEISEKSEIFDDQFSVERPDGSNFTLKIRSTKLEDSAMYFCASSVSRNEKLFFGSGTQLSVL.

The chain uses TRBV7-2 and TRBJ1-1; 7 nucleotides align to TRBD1. The V segment lost 5 bases and the J segment 10 bases; nucleotides outside the gene matches: 10. The CDR3 contains 13 residues. Germline-derived CDR1 and CDR2 are SGHTA and FQGNSA. The DNA of the CDR3 is TGTGCCAGCAGCCCCGGACAGGCCCTCGGAGCTTTCTTT. This sequence encodes CASSPGQALGAFF.

This clone was observed a few times. This chain uses TRBV7-9 with TRBJ1-2, with 8 bases matching TRBD1. After removal of 5 bases from V and 8 bases from J, the junction contained 4 bases not matched to a gene. The CDR3 loop spans 12 amino acids. Germline loops: CDR1 SEHNR, CDR2 FQNEAQ (reference sequence). The CDR3 protein is CASSPGQGGYTF. The CDR3 region has the DNA TGTGCCAGCAGCCCAGGACAGGGAGGCTACACCTTC.

The chain employs TRBV5-4 and TRBJ1-6; D not resolved. Per the germline V gene, CDR1 is SGHNT and CDR2 is YYREEE (reference sequence). V was pared by 2 bases and J by 7 bases, with 13 bases between. This CDR3 has 15 residues. The CDR3 loop reads CASSLEEGANSPLHF. In DNA form, the CDR3 reads TGTGCCAGCAGCTTAGAGGAGGGAGCAAATTCACCCCTCCACTTT. The variable domain in full, with the rest retrieved from reference TRBV5-4 and TRBJ1-6, is ETGVTQSPTHLIKTRGQQVTLRCSSQSGHNTVSWYQQALGQGPQFIFQYYREEENGRGNFPPRFSGLQFPNYSSELNVNALELDDSALYLCASSLEEGANSPLHFGNGTRLTVT.

The gene calls are TRBV5-4 and TRBJ2-5; 13 bases line up with TRBD2. The CDR3 spans 16 residues. Looked up from germline, CDR1 is SGHNT and CDR2 is YYREEE (reference sequence). V was pared by 4 bases and J by 3 bases, with 6 bases of the junction left unmatched. This chain's CDR3 is CASSPTSGGGKETQYF. The CDR3 DNA sequence: TGTGCCAGCAGCCCCACTAGCGGGGGGGGGAAAGAGACCCAGTACTTC.

CDR3 in amino acids: CASSEDLVVVSRRTGYEQYF. CDR3 DNA: TGTGCCAGCAGTGAAGATCTTGTTGTTGTCAGTCGGAGGACGGGCTACGAGCAGTACTTC. The V and J genes are TRBV2 and TRBJ2-7, with a weak D call TRBD2 (5 bases). There are 20 residues in the CDR3. V lost 1 base and J 3 bases, leaving 28 bases between the germline ends. Germline V gives CDR1 SNHLY, CDR2 FYNNEI.

This rearrangement joins TRBV2 to TRBJ1-1; D is uncertain. Germline loops: CDR1 SNHLY, CDR2 FYNNEI. This CDR3 is 15 amino acids long. V gave up 9 bases and J gave up 0 bases, with 17 bases separating them. This CDR3 reads CARGKRGEVNTEAFF. The DNA for the CDR3 is TGTGCCAGAGGAAAGCGGGGTGAGGTGAACACTGAAGCTTTCTTT.

J is TRBJ2-7 and V is TRBV27, with 7 bases lining up with TRBD1. Per the germline V gene, CDR1 is MNHEY and CDR2 is SMNVEV (reference sequence). The CDR3 length is 16 residues. V trimming: 6 bases; J trimming: 7 bases; junction bases outside the gene matches: 18. This chain's CDR3 is CASRAPYSRDREEQYF. The CDR3 DNA follows: TGTGCCAGCAGAGCTCCTTACTCCCGGGACAGAGAGGAGCAGTACTTC.

This clone has just one count. The chain uses TRBV4-2 and TRBJ2-1, with a possible D match to TRBD1 (5 bases). This CDR3 contains 15 residues. Per the germline V gene, CDR1 is LGHNA and CDR2 is YNFKEQ. The V end was cut by 3 bases, the J end by 7 bases, with 16 bases between. This chain's CDR3 is CASSQHRLEGNEQFF. DNA of the CDR3: TGTGCCAGCAGCCAGCACAGGCTCGAAGGGAATGAGCAGTTCTTC.

The gene calls are TRBV20-1 and TRBJ1-2; 7 bases fit TRBD1. The V segment lost 3 bases and the J segment 8 bases; nucleotides outside the gene matches: 3. The V gene's germline CDR1 is DFQATT and CDR2 SNEGSKA (reference sequence). The CDR3 consists of 11 residues. The CDR3 DNA sequence: TGCAGTGCTAGGAACAGGGGCGGCTACACCTTC. Translation: CSARNRGGYTF.

The J gene is TRBJ1-3, the V gene TRBV14, with unresolved D. V was cut by 1 base and J by 0 bases, with 7 bases left in between. The CDR3 extends over 15 amino acids. The V gene's germline CDR1 is SGHDN and CDR2 FVKESK. The CDR3 DNA reads as TGTGCCAGCAGCCAAGTCGCCTACTCTGGAAACACCATATATTTT. Translated, it gives CASSQVAYSGNTIYF.

The rearrangement joins TRBV9 to TRBJ1-5; 7 nucleotides agree with TRBD1. Germline loops: CDR1 SGDLS, CDR2 YYNGEE. The CDR3 covers 14 residues. V shed 4 bases, J shed 6 bases, and the junction held 7 bases outside the gene matches. Here the CDR3 DNA reads TGTGCCAGCAGCCCAACACAGGGGTCTCAGCCCCAGCATTTT. Translation gives CASSPTQGSQPQHF.

The rearrangement links TRBV6-2 or TRBV6-3 to TRBJ1-2, with 12 positions matching TRBD1. The CDR3 length is 16 residues. Trimming removed 6 bases from V and 3 bases from J; junction bases left unmatched: 8. Germline loops: CDR1 MNHEY, CDR2 SVGEGT. As DNA, the CDR3 is TGTGCCAGCAGCCACCTTGGGACAGGGGGCCACTATGGCTACACCTTC. Translating gives CASSHLGTGGHYGYTF.

This clone occurred a few times. The chain joins TRBV4-3 to TRBJ1-2, with a possible D match to TRBD1 (6 bases). The germline V gene has CDR1 LGHNA and CDR2 YSLEER. Trimming cost V 0 bases and J 4 bases, with 6 bases left between them. This CDR3 has 13 residues. The CDR3 nucleotides read TGCGCCAGCAGCCAAGAGACAGGCTATGGCTACACCTTC. This codes for CASSQETGYGYTF.

CDR3 protein: CASSQVGGGSGGYTF. CDR3 bases: TGTGCCAGCAGCCAGGTTGGGGGGGGGTCTGGTGGCTACACCTTC. V and J are TRBV4-2 and TRBJ1-2, with a tentative D call TRBD1 (5 bases). The CDR3 covers 15 residues. The V end was cut by 3 bases, the J end by 7 bases, with 18 bases between. The germline CDR1 and CDR2 sequences are LGHNA and YNFKEQ.

The V call is TRBV7-2, the J call TRBJ1-3, with TRBD1 matching 7 bases. The germline gives CDR1 SGHTA, CDR2 FQGNSA. Trimming cost V 3 bases and J 8 bases; bases outside gene matches: 13. The CDR3 has 16 residues. Here the CDR3 DNA reads TGTGCCAGCAGCTTGATGACAGGGATCCCTCATCACACCATATATTTT. Its translation: CASSLMTGIPHHTIYF.

The chain couples TRBV11-2 to TRBJ1-1; 9 bases align to TRBD1. The CDR3 contains 19 residues. Per germline, CDR1 SGHAT and CDR2 FQNNGV. V shed 5 bases and J 0 bases; nucleotides not matched to a gene: 16. Here the CDR3 DNA reads TGTGCCAGCAGCGGCCGGGACAGGGTAGGGGGGGGCGTGAACACTGAAGCTTTCTTT. This gives the protein CASSGRDRVGGGVNTEAFF.

This chain connects TRBV5-4 to TRBJ1-2, with TRBD1 matching 10 bases. After removal of 5 bases from V and 0 bases from J, the junction contained 4 bases not matched to a gene. The CDR3 extends over 15 amino acids. Germline V gives CDR1 SGHNT, CDR2 YYREEE (reference sequence). The CDR3 nucleotides are TGTGCCAGCAGTTTAGGGACAGGGGCTAACTATGGCTACACCTTC. As protein: CASSLGTGANYGYTF.

There are a few counts of this clone. At one boundary the junction diverges from the germline segment, which might be a read error. In DNA form, the CDR3 reads TGTGCCAGCAGCGAAGGGGAGGTGGGGCCGGGTTACAATCAGCCCCAGCATTTT. Protein product: CASSEGEVGPGYNQPQHF. The rearrangement joins TRBV6-1 to TRBJ1-5; D perhaps matches TRBD1 (5 bases). From germline, CDR1 is MNHNS and CDR2 SASEGT. The CDR3 extends over 18 amino acids.

J is TRBJ1-6 and V is TRBV10-3; TRBD1 matches at 9 bases. There are 15 residues in the CDR3. With 5 bases clipped from V and 7 bases from J, the junction kept 6 bases outside the gene matches. Germline values: CDR1 ENHRY, CDR2 SYGVKD. As DNA, the CDR3 is TGTGCCATCAGTCAGAGACAGGGGGGGAATTCACCCCTCCACTTT. Its translation is CAISQRQGGNSPLHF.

The CDR3 nucleotides read TGTGCCAGCAGCCAAAAAGGTGGGCAGGGATGGATCTATGGCTACACCTTC. Translated, it gives CASSQKGGQGWIYGYTF. The chain has TRBV7-2 and TRBJ1-2; D perhaps matches TRBD1 (5 bases). The CDR3 contains 17 residues. CDR1 is SGHTA and CDR2 is FQGNSA in the germline V gene. Trimming shortened V by 5 bases and J by 4 bases, and 23 bases separated the two germline ends.

This clone has only a few counts. This rearrangement joins TRBV19 to TRBJ1-1, with unresolved D. Germline V lookup: CDR1 LNHDA, CDR2 SQIVND (reference sequence). This CDR3 region has 18 residues. Trimming stripped 4 bases from V and 0 bases from J, with 21 bases between. The CDR3 region is CASSNPLGGVTMNTEAFF. The DNA for the CDR3 is TGTGCCAGTAGTAACCCCCTTGGCGGGGTCACAATGAACACTGAAGCTTTCTTT.

The rearrangement links TRBV27 to TRBJ1-2; 9 bases map to TRBD1. Trimming at V came to 2 bases and at J to 8 bases, leaving 6 bases not matched to a gene. The CDR3 has 14 residues. Germline V lookup: CDR1 MNHEY, CDR2 SMNVEV (reference sequence). The CDR3 region has the DNA TGTGCCAGCAGTTTACGGGGACAGGGTCTCGGCTACACCTTC. Its translation: CASSLRGQGLGYTF.

The V and J genes are TRBV5-6 and TRBJ2-2; D remains ambiguous. The CDR3 is made up of 15 amino acids. Germline V gene sequence: CDR1 SGHDT, CDR2 YYEEEE. V lost 4 bases to trimming and J lost 4 bases, with 14 bases between them. The CDR3 DNA is TGTGCCAGCAGCCTGCCTTCGGTCCGCACCGGGGAGCTGTTTTTT. Translation gives CASSLPSVRTGELFF. The variable domain in full, with the rest retrieved from reference TRBV5-6 and TRBJ2-2, is DAGVTQSPTHLIKTRGQQVTLRCSPKSGHDTVSWYQQALGQGPQFIFQYYEEEERQRGNFPDRFSGHQFPNYSSELNVNALLLGDSALYLCASSLPSVRTGELFFGEGSRLTVL.

Only one count was recorded for this clone. This sequence joins TRBV5-6 and TRBJ2-7; D may be TRBD1 (5 bases). CDR1 is SGHDT and CDR2 is YYEEEE in the germline V gene. CDR3 length: 13 amino acids. The V gene lost 2 bases and the J gene lost 3 bases, with 9 bases spanning the gap. CDR3: CASSFLGHYEQYF. CDR3 in DNA: TGTGCCAGCAGCTTCCTGGGGCACTACGAGCAGTACTTC.

The genes are TRBV5-1 and TRBJ2-2; D is possibly TRBD2 (6 bases). The CDR3 runs 14 residues. From germline, CDR1 is SGHRS and CDR2 YFSETQ. The germline V and J ends were trimmed by 1 base and 5 bases, with 9 bases remaining between them. CDR3 sequence reads: CASSLWRDTGELFF. The CDR3 DNA is TGCGCCAGCAGCTTGTGGAGGGATACCGGGGAGCTGTTTTTT. The entire variable domain, with the rest obtained from reference TRBV5-1 and TRBJ2-2, is as follows: KAGVTQTPRYLIKTRGQQVTLSCSPISGHRSVSWYQQTPGQGLQFLFEYFSETQRNKGNFPGRFSGRQFSNSRSEMNVSTLELGDSALYLCASSLWRDTGELFFGEGSRLTVL.

This clone has a single count. V is TRBV4-1 and J is TRBJ1-2; 10 bases are shared with TRBD1. Germline CDR1 and CDR2: MGHRA and YSYEKL. Trimming removed 1 base from V and 2 bases from J; junction bases left unmatched: 1. There are 15 residues in the CDR3. The CDR3 sequence: CASSQGDRGNYGYTF. In DNA, the CDR3 is TGCGCCAGCAGCCAAGGGGACAGGGGAAACTATGGCTACACCTTC.

The chain employs TRBV6-5 and TRBJ1-1; D ambiguous. This CDR3 has 11 residues. V lost 3 bases and J 11 bases, leaving 10 bases between the germline ends. Germline lookup yields CDR1 MNHEY and CDR2 SVGAGI. This chain's CDR3 is CASSYGPGAFF. The CDR3 DNA reads as TGTGCCAGCAGTTATGGCCCCGGGGCTTTCTTT.

V is TRBV7-2 and J is TRBJ2-7; 12 positions match TRBD1. Germline CDR1 and CDR2: SGHTA and FQGNSA. The junction had 5 bases not matched to a gene; V was cut back by 3 bases and J by 8 bases. The CDR3 has 14 residues. CDR3 nucleotide sequence: TGTGCCAGCAGCTTTCCGGGACAGGGGGCCAAGCAGTACTTC. This sequence encodes CASSFPGQGAKQYF.

This clone was picked up one time. The gene calls are TRBV7-9 and TRBJ2-7; 7 nucleotides line up with TRBD1. The CDR3 consists of 14 residues. Trimming cost V 5 bases and J 2 bases; bases outside gene matches: 6. CDR1 SEHNR and CDR2 FQNEAQ come from the germline V gene (reference sequence). The CDR3 bases are TGTGCCAGCAGCGCCCAAGGGGGCACCTACGAGCAGTACTTC. As protein: CASSAQGGTYEQYF.

V gene TRBV25-1 combines with J gene TRBJ2-5; D is unresolved. Germline lookup yields CDR1 MGHDK and CDR2 SYGVNS. This CDR3 has 12 residues. With 1 base removed from V and 5 bases from J, the gap between germline ends came to 5 bases. CDR3 region: CASSEFEETQYF. CDR3 DNA: TGTGCCAGCAGTGAATTTGAGGAGACCCAGTACTTC.